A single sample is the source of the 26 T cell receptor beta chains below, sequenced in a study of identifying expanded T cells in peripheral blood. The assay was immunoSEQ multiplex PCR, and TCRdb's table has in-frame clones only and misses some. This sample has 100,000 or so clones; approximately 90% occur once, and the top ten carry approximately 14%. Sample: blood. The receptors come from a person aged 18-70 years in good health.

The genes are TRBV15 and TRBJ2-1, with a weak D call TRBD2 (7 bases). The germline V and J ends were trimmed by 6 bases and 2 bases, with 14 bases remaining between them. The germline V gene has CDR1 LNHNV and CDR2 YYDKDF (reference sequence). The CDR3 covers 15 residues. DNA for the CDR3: TGTGCCACCAGTAAGAGGGGGGGCACCTACAATGAGCAGTTCTTC. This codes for CATSKRGGTYNEQFF.

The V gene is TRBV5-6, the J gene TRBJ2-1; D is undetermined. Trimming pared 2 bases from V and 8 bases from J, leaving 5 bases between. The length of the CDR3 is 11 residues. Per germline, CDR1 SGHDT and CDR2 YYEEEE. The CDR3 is CASSLTYEQFF. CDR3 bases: TGTGCCAGCAGCTTAACATATGAGCAGTTCTTC.

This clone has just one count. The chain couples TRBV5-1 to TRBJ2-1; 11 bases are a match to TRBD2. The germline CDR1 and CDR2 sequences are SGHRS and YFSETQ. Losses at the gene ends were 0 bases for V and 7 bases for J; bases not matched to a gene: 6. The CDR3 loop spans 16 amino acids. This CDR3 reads CASSLAAASGGNEQFF. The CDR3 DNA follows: TGCGCCAGCAGCTTGGCTGCGGCTAGCGGGGGGAATGAGCAGTTCTTC.

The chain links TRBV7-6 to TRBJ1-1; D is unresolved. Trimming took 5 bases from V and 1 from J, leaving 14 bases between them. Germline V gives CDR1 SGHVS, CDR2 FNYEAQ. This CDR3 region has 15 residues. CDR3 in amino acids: CASSRSGQPNTEAFF. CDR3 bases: TGTGCCAGCAGCCGGAGTGGGCAGCCGAACACTGAAGCTTTCTTT.

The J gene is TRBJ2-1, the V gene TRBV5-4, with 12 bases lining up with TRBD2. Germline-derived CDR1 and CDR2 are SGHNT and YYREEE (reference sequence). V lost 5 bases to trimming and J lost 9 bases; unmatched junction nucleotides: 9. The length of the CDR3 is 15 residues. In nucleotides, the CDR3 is TGTGCCAGCAGTTATCTAGCGGGGGGGCCTAGTGAGCAGTTCTTC. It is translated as CASSYLAGGPSEQFF.

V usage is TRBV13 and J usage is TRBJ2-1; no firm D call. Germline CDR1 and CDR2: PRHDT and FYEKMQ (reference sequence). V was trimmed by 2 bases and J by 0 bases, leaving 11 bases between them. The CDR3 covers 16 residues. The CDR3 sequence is CASSLSLDLSYNEQFF. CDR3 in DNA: TGTGCCAGCAGCTTAAGTCTAGATCTCTCCTACAATGAGCAGTTCTTC.

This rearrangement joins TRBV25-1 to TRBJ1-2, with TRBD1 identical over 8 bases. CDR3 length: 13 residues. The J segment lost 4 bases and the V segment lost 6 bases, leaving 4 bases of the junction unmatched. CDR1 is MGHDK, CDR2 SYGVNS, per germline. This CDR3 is CASSGQGTYGYTF. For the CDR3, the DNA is TGTGCCAGCAGCGGACAGGGAACCTATGGCTACACCTTC.

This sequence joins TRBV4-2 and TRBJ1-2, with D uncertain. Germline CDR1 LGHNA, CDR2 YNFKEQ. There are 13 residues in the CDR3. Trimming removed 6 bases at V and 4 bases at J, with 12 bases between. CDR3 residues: CASSPGNLYGYTF. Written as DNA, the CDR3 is TGTGCCAGCAGTCCGGGGAACCTCTATGGCTACACCTTC.

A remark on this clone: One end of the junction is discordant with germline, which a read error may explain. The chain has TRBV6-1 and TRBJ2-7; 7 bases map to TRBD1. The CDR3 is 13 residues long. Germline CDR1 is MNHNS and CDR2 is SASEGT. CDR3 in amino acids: CASSEASGQPRSF. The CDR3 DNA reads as TGTGCCAGCAGTGAAGCCTCGGGACAGCCACGGTCCTTC.

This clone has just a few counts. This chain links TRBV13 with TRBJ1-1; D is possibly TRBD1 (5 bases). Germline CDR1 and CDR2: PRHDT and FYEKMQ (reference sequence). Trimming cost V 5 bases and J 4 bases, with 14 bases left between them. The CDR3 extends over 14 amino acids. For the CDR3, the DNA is TGTGCCAGCAGCATCGGGACCTTGGGCACTGAAGCTTTCTTT. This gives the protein CASSIGTLGTEAFF.

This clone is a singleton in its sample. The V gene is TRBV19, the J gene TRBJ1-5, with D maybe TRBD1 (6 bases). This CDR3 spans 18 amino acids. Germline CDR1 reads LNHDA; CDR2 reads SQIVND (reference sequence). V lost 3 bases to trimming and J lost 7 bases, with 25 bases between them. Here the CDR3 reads CASSILLGDTLGGQPQHF. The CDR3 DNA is TGTGCCAGTAGTATCTTGTTGGGGGACACCCTCGGAGGGCAGCCCCAGCATTTT.

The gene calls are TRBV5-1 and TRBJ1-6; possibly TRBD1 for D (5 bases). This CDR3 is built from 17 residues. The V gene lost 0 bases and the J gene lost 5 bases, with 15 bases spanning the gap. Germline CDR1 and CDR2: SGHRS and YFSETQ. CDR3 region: CASSLGVGLGDNSPLHF. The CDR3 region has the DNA TGCGCCAGCAGCTTGGGGGTTGGATTAGGGGATAATTCACCCCTCCACTTT.

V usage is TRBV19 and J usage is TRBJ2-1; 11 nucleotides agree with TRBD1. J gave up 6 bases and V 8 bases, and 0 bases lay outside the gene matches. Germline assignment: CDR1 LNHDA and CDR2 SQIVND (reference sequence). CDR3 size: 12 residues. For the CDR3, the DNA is TGTGCCAGTGGACAGGGGGCCAATGAGCAGTTCTTC. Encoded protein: CASGQGANEQFF.

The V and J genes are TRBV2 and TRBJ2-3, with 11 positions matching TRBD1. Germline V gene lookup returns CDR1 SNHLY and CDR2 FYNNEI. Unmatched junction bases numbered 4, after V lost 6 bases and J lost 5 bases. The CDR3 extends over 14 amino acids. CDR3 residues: CASRDRGQRDTQYF. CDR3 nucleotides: TGTGCCAGCAGGGACAGGGGGCAGAGAGATACGCAGTATTTT. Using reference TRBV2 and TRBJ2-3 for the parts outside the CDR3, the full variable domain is EPEVTQTPSHQVTQMGQEVILRCVPISNHLYFYWYRQILGQKVEFLVSFYNNEISEKSEIFDDQFSVERPDGSNFTLKIRSTKLEDSAMYFCASRDRGQRDTQYFGPGTRLTVL.

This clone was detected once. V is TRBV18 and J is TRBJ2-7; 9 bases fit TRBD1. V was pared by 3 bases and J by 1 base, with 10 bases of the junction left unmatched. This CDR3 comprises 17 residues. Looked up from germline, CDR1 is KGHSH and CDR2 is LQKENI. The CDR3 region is CASSPGLSGTGSYEQYF. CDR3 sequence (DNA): TGTGCCAGCTCACCTGGGCTTTCCGGGACAGGGTCCTACGAGCAGTACTTC.

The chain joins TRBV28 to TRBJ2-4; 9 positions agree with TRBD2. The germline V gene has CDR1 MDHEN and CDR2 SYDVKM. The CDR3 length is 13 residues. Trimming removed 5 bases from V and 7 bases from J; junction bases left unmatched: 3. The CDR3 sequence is CASSTGTSNIQYF. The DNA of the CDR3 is TGTGCCAGCAGTACCGGGACTAGCAACATTCAGTACTTC.

CDR3 amino acids: CASSPDSSNQPQHF. The CDR3 bases are TGTGCCAGCAGCCCGGACAGTAGCAATCAGCCCCAGCATTTT. The chain links TRBV7-8 to TRBJ1-5; tentative D call: TRBD1 (6 bases). The germline gives CDR1 SGHVS, CDR2 FQNEAQ. Trimming took 5 bases from V and 0 from J, leaving 8 bases between them. This CDR3 spans 14 amino acids.

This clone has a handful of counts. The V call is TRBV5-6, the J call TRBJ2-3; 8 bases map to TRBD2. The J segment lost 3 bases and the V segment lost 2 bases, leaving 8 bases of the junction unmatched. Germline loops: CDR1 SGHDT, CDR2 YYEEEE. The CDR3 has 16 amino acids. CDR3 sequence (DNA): TGTGCCAGCAGCTTCAGCGGGGGCCCCCGAACAGATACGCAGTATTTT. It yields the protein CASSFSGGPRTDTQYF.

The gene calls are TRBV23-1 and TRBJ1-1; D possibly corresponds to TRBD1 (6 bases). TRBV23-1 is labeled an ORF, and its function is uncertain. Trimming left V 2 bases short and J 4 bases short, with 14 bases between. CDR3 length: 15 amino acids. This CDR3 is CASSQRLGGPTEAFF. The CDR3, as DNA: TGCGCCAGCAGTCAACGCCTCGGGGGGCCCACTGAAGCTTTCTTT.

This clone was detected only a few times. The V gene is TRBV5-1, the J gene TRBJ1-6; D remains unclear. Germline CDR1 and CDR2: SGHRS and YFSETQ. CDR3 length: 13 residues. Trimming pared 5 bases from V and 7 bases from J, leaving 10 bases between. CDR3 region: CASSTRANSPLHF. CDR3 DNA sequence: TGCGCCAGCAGTACACGGGCCAATTCACCCCTCCACTTT.

CDR3 residues: CAWYDGLSGNTIYF. The CDR3 DNA sequence: TGTGCCTGGTATGACGGACTCTCTGGAAACACCATATATTTT. The J gene is TRBJ1-3, the V gene TRBV30; unclear D gene. V was trimmed by 5 bases and J by 0 bases, leaving 11 bases between them. This CDR3 is built from 14 residues. Germline assignment: CDR1 GTSNPN and CDR2 SVGIG (reference sequence).

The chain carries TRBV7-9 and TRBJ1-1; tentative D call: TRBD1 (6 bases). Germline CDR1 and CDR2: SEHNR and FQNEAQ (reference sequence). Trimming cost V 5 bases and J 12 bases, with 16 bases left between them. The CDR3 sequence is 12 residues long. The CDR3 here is CASSQLGGSTFF. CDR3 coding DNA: TGTGCCAGCAGCCAACTCGGGGGCTCGACTTTCTTT.

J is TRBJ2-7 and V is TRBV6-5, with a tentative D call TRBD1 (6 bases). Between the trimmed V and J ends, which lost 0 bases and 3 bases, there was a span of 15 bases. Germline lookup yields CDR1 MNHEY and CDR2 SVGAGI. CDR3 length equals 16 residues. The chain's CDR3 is CASSYSSRGTLYEQYF. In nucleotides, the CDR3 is TGTGCCAGCAGTTACTCGTCCAGGGGAACGCTCTACGAGCAGTACTTC.

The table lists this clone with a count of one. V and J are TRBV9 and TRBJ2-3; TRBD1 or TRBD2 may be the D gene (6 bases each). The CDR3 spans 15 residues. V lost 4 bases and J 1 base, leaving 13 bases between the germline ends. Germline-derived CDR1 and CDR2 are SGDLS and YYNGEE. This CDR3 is CASSPYRGGTDTQYF. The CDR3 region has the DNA TGTGCCAGCAGCCCGTATAGGGGGGGCACAGATACGCAGTATTTT.

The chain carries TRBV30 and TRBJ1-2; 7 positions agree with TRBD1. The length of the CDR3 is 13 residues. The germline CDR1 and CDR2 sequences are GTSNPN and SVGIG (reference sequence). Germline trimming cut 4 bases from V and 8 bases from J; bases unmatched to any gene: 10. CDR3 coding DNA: TGTGCCTGGACCTCAGGGGGTCTGCAGGGCTACACCTTC. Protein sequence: CAWTSGGLQGYTF. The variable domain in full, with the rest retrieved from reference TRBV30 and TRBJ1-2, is SQTIHQWPATLVQPVGSPLSLECTVEGTSNPNLYWYRQAAGRGLQLLFYSVGIGQISSEVPQNLSASRPQDRQFILSSKKLLLSDSGFYLCAWTSGGLQGYTFGSGTRLTVV.

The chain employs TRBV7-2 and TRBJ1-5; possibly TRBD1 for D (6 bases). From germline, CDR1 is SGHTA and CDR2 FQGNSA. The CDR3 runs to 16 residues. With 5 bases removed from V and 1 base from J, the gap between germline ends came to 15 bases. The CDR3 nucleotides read TGTGCCAGCAGCCCCTATTGGGGGGCAAGCAATCAGCCCCAGCATTTT. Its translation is CASSPYWGASNQPQHF.